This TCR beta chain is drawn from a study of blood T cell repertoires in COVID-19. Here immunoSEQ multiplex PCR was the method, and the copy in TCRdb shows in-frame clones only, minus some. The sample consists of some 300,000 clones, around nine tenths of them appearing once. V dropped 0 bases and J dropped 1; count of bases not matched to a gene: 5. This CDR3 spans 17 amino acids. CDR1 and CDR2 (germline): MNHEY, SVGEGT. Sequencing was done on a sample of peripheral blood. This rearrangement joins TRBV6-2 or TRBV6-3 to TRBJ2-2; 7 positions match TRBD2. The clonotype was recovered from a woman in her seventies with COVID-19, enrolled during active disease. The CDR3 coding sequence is TGTGCCAGCAGTTACTCGAGGGAGGGGATGAACACCGGGGAGCTGTTTTTT. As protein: CASSYSREGMNTGELFF.